One and the same sample provided the 26 T cell receptor beta chains below, sequenced in a study of STAT3 mutations in large granular lymphocyte leukemia. Study-level findings and limits: Every T-cell large granular lymphocyte leukemia patient had at least one immunodominant TCR beta clonotype.

No antigen is known for these receptors. Assay: immunoSEQ multiplex PCR; the TCRdb copy retains only in-frame clones and omits some. Here the sample spans thousands of clones, 50% to 75% being singletons. Sequencing used peripheral blood mononuclear cells. These receptors originate from a man in his fifties or sixties with T-cell large granular lymphocyte leukemia. Some clones in this sample may be carry-over from other donors' samples.

This clone was detected once. The chain couples TRBV30 to TRBJ1-2; no clear D. CDR1 and CDR2 (germline): GTSNPN, SVGIG (reference sequence). The CDR3 totals 9 residues. CDR3 nucleotide sequence: TGTAGTGCTGAACATGGCTACACCTTC. Translated: CSAEHGYTF.

The V gene is TRBV5-1, the J gene TRBJ2-5; TRBD1 or TRBD2 may be the D gene (5 bases each). CDR3 size: 16 residues. Germline CDR1 SGHRS, CDR2 YFSETQ. Trimming removed 1 base from V and 1 base from J, with 14 bases in between. CDR3 nucleotides: TGCGCCAGCAGCTTGACGGGGCGGACCCTCCAAGAGACCCAGTACTTC. Translating gives CASSLTGRTLQETQYF.

The J gene is TRBJ2-5, the V gene TRBV5-6, with unresolved D. V was clipped by 0 bases and J by 5 bases, with 11 bases between them. The CDR3 totals 14 residues. Germline V gives CDR1 SGHDT, CDR2 YYEEEE. CDR3 DNA sequence: TGTGCCAGCAGCTTGGACCTCCAGAAGGAGACCCAGTACTTC. Protein product: CASSLDLQKETQYF.

V usage is TRBV30 and J usage is TRBJ2-7; 7 nucleotides line up with TRBD2. CDR1 and CDR2 from the germline V gene are GTSNPN and SVGIG (reference sequence). After removal of 0 bases from V and 3 bases from J, the junction contained 2 bases not matched to a gene. CDR3 length: 13 residues. CDR3 coding DNA: TGTGCCTGGAGTGTCGGGGGGTTCTACGAGCAGTACTTC. Its protein product is CAWSVGGFYEQYF.

This clone occurred a few times. V usage is TRBV6-5 and J usage is TRBJ1-1; D not resolved. With 0 bases removed from V and 11 bases from J, the gap between germline ends came to 10 bases. The germline V gene encodes CDR1 MNHEY and CDR2 SVGAGI. The CDR3 extends over 12 amino acids. The CDR3 sequence: CASSYSTGEAFF. The CDR3, as DNA: TGTGCCAGCAGTTACTCGACCGGGGAGGCTTTCTTT.

This clone has only a few counts. The chain recombines TRBV2 with TRBJ2-2; D is unclear. V was trimmed by 6 bases and J by 5 bases, leaving 10 bases between them. The CDR3 consists of 13 residues. In germline, CDR1 is SNHLY, CDR2 FYNNEI. CDR3 amino acids: CASRGTWTGELFF. CDR3 DNA: TGTGCCAGCAGGGGAACGTGGACCGGGGAGCTGTTTTTT.

This sequence joins TRBV5-1 and TRBJ2-1, with D perhaps TRBD1 or TRBD2 (5 bases each). V was cut by 3 bases and J by 2 bases, with 9 bases left in between. CDR1 is SGHRS and CDR2 is YFSETQ in the germline V gene. The CDR3 length is 14 residues. The chain's CDR3 is CASSSGLPYNEQFF. The CDR3 region has the DNA TGCGCCAGCAGCTCGGGGCTTCCCTACAATGAGCAGTTCTTC.

The J gene is TRBJ1-2, the V gene TRBV5-1; D not resolved. V gave up 2 bases and J gave up 6 bases, with 11 bases separating them. This CDR3 is 13 amino acids long. CDR1 is SGHRS, CDR2 YFSETQ, per germline. In nucleotides, the CDR3 is TGCGCCAGCAGCTTACAGTCGGGGAATGGCTACACCTTC. Its protein product is CASSLQSGNGYTF.

CDR3 protein: CASSLKGPREGQPQHF. The CDR3 nucleotides read TGTGCCAGCAGCTTAAAGGGACCGCGCGAGGGTCAGCCCCAGCATTTT. The V call is TRBV13, the J call TRBJ1-5; D is possibly TRBD1 (5 bases). There are 16 residues in the CDR3. Trimming pared 2 bases from V and 6 bases from J, leaving 17 bases between. Germline lookup yields CDR1 PRHDT and CDR2 FYEKMQ (reference sequence). Based on the CDR3 plus reference TRBV13 and TRBJ1-5, the full variable domain is AAGVIQSPRHLIKEKRETATLKCYPIPRHDTVYWYQQGPGQDPQFLISFYEKMQSDKGSIPDRFSAQQFSDYHSELNMSSLELGDSALYFCASSLKGPREGQPQHFGDGTRLSIL.

The genes are TRBV5-1 and TRBJ1-4; the match to TRBD1 covers 9 bases. Germline V gene sequence: CDR1 SGHRS, CDR2 YFSETQ. The CDR3 has 14 residues. J was trimmed by 5 bases and V by 3 bases; bases with no gene match: 2. The CDR3 spells CASSSDRGNEKLFF. CDR3 coding DNA: TGCGCCAGCAGCTCTGACAGGGGGAATGAAAAACTGTTTTTT.

The chain recombines TRBV5-1 with TRBJ1-1; D ambiguous. V lost 4 bases, J lost 5 bases, and 18 bases lay in between. CDR1 and CDR2 from the germline V gene are SGHRS and YFSETQ. The CDR3 loop spans 15 amino acids. The CDR3 DNA is TGCGCCAGCAGCAGCCCCCCAGGAGTCAAAACTGAAGCTTTCTTT. This gives the protein CASSSPPGVKTEAFF.

This clone has only one observation. The CDR3 DNA reads TGCGCCAGCAGCTTGACAGGGGAGGGTAACTATGGCTACACCTTC. Protein sequence: CASSLTGEGNYGYTF. The chain couples TRBV5-1 to TRBJ1-2; 7 nucleotides align to TRBD1. This CDR3 spans 15 amino acids. Trimming cost V 1 base and J 1 base; bases outside gene matches: 4. CDR1 and CDR2 (germline): SGHRS, YFSETQ.

The chain uses TRBV5-6 and TRBJ2-5; D gene uncertain. V gave up 4 bases and J gave up 9 bases, with 13 bases separating them. CDR3 length equals 12 residues. CDR1 is SGHDT and CDR2 is YYEEEE in the germline V gene. For the CDR3, the DNA is TGTGCCAGCAGCCTCTTTTTGTCGGCCCAGTACTTC. This translates into CASSLFLSAQYF.

This sequence joins TRBV6-5 and TRBJ1-3; D gene uncertain. The ends were cut back, 10 bases at V and 4 bases at J, with 14 bases in the middle. This CDR3 has 13 amino acids. The germline gives CDR1 MNHEY, CDR2 SVGAGI. The CDR3 is CATEGTNGNTIYF. CDR3 in DNA: TGTGCCACCGAAGGAACAAACGGAAACACCATATATTTT.

This rearrangement joins TRBV7-9 to TRBJ2-1; D unresolved. The CDR3 sequence is 14 residues long. V was shortened by 5 bases and J by 9 bases, with 17 bases between the two germline ends. Germline-derived CDR1 and CDR2 are SEHNR and FQNEAQ (reference sequence). The CDR3 region has the DNA TGTGCCAGCAGCCTAAAGGAAGGTGGTGGTGAGCAGTTCTTC. As protein: CASSLKEGGGEQFF.

This clone was observed once. The rearrangement joins TRBV7-9 to TRBJ2-7; D is possibly TRBD2 (5 bases). The CDR3 is made up of 14 amino acids. The germline V gene has CDR1 SEHNR and CDR2 FQNEAQ (reference sequence). Trimming removed 2 bases from V and 5 bases from J, with 13 bases in between. CDR3 protein: CASSLSGLVHEQYF. The DNA for the CDR3 is TGTGCCAGCAGCTTATCGGGATTGGTGCACGAGCAGTACTTC. Full variable domain (rest looked up from reference TRBV7-9 and TRBJ2-7): DTGVSQNPRHKITKRGQNVTFRCDPISEHNRLYWYRQTLGQGPEFLTYFQNEAQLEKSRLLSDRFSAERPKGSFSTLEIQRTEQGDSAMYLCASSLSGLVHEQYFGPGTRLTVT.

This clone was counted only a few times. This chain connects TRBV29-1 to TRBJ2-7, with D unclear. V lost 3 bases to trimming and J lost 0 bases, with 3 bases between them. CDR3 length: 11 amino acids. The germline CDR1 and CDR2 sequences are SQVTM and ANQGSEA. The CDR3 DNA reads as TGCAGCGTTGAGGGCTCCTACGAGCAGTACGTC. Translating it yields CSVEGSYEQYV.

The chain has TRBV30 and TRBJ2-7; 10 bases fit TRBD1. The J segment lost 4 bases and the V segment lost 1 base, leaving 7 bases of the junction unmatched. Germline V gene data show CDR1 as GTSNPN and CDR2 as SVGIG (reference sequence). The CDR3 has 15 residues. The CDR3 DNA reads TGTGCCTGGAGTGCCCGGGACAGGGGTTTGTACGAGCAGTACTTC. Translating it yields CAWSARDRGLYEQYF.

The chain employs TRBV11-2 and TRBJ2-4, with 7 nucleotides matching TRBD1. There are 15 residues in the CDR3. The J segment lost 0 bases and the V segment lost 8 bases, leaving 7 bases of the junction unmatched. Per germline, CDR1 SGHAT and CDR2 FQNNGV. CDR3 DNA sequence: TGTGCCAGCCGACAGGGATTTGTAGCCAAAAACATTCAGTACTTC. Translated, it gives CASRQGFVAKNIQYF.

V usage is TRBV25-1 and J usage is TRBJ1-6; D may be TRBD1 (5 bases). The ends were cut back, 4 bases at V and 8 bases at J, with 12 bases in the middle. The CDR3 loop spans 14 amino acids. CDR1 and CDR2 from the germline V gene are MGHDK and SYGVNS. DNA of the CDR3: TGTGCCAGCAGTGCTGGGACGGGCTATTCACCCCTCCACTTT. As protein: CASSAGTGYSPLHF.

CDR3 region: CASRLNPRASTDTQYF. For the CDR3, the DNA is TGTGCCAGCAGGCTAAACCCTAGGGCGAGCACAGATACGCAGTATTTT. This chain joins TRBV5-6 and TRBJ2-3; no reliable D call. This CDR3 is built from 16 residues. V lost 5 bases and J lost 0, with 16 bases in between. Germline CDR1 reads SGHDT; CDR2 reads YYEEEE. The full variable domain, its missing parts supplied by reference TRBV5-6 and TRBJ2-3, is DAGVTQSPTHLIKTRGQQVTLRCSPKSGHDTVSWYQQALGQGPQFIFQYYEEEERQRGNFPDRFSGHQFPNYSSELNVNALLLGDSALYLCASRLNPRASTDTQYFGPGTRLTVL.

J is TRBJ1-2 and V is TRBV30; tentative D call: TRBD1 (5 bases). The CDR3 totals 11 residues. V dropped 3 bases and J dropped 7 bases, with 9 bases sitting between them. Germline CDR1 reads GTSNPN; CDR2 reads SVGIG (reference sequence). CDR3 in amino acids: CAWSGGIGYTF. The CDR3 region has the DNA TGTGCCTGGAGCGGGGGAATTGGCTACACCTTC.

The J gene is TRBJ2-7, the V gene TRBV18; the D is unclear. Trimming pared 5 bases from V and 6 bases from J, leaving 8 bases between. The CDR3 is 11 amino acids. Germline V lookup: CDR1 KGHSH, CDR2 LQKENI. CDR3 bases: TGTGCCAGCTCATCTTTCGGCGAGCAGTACTTC. Its translation is CASSSFGEQYF.

The chain's CDR3 is CSVAGFPPYEQYF. The CDR3 nucleotides are TGCAGCGTTGCAGGTTTCCCCCCCTACGAGCAGTACTTC. The J gene is TRBJ2-7, the V gene TRBV29-1; no reliable D call. The CDR3 is made up of 13 amino acids. V lost 4 bases to trimming and J lost 2 bases, with 12 bases between them. Looked up from germline, CDR1 is SQVTM and CDR2 is ANQGSEA.

The rearrangement uses TRBV5-4 and TRBJ1-1; 11 positions agree with TRBD1. This CDR3 region has 17 residues. Germline V gene lookup returns CDR1 SGHNT and CDR2 YYREEE (reference sequence). The J segment lost 0 bases and the V segment lost 4 bases, leaving 8 bases of the junction unmatched. The CDR3 protein is CASSQGQGAGMNTEAFF. In DNA, the CDR3 is TGTGCCAGCAGCCAAGGACAGGGGGCCGGAATGAACACTGAAGCTTTCTTT.

The J gene is TRBJ2-7, the V gene TRBV5-1, with 8 bases aligning to TRBD1. Germline V gene sequence: CDR1 SGHRS, CDR2 YFSETQ. The CDR3 length is 16 residues. J was trimmed by 4 bases and V by 4 bases; bases with no gene match: 13. CDR3 in amino acids: CASSPGSGTGVYEQYV. The CDR3, as DNA: TGCGCCAGCAGCCCCGGATCCGGGACAGGCGTATACGAGCAGTACGTC.